A single T cell receptor beta chain is shown here with its context. Its antigen is unidentified. TCRdb's copy holds only in-frame clones and misses some; the assay was immunoSEQ multiplex PCR. The sample lists around 90,000 clones; about 86% were seen once. The source of the sample is a study of T cell responses to AZD1222 COVID-19 vaccine. General observations from the study: Most donors were white British and more were female, and clonal diversity was possibly underestimated. Baseline serostatus was positive in only a handful of AZD1222 recipients. Spike-specific TCR breadth and depth rose after two AZD1222 doses.

The sequence came from an adult in good health. Here the sequenced sample was peripheral blood, taken on day 0 of AZD1222 vaccination.

The CDR3 sequence is CASSSRTGYTDTQYF. Here the CDR3 DNA reads TGTGCCAGCTCATCTCGGACAGGGTACACAGATACGCAGTATTTT. J is TRBJ2-3 and V is TRBV18; 8 nucleotides line up with TRBD1. Germline assignment: CDR1 KGHSH and CDR2 LQKENI. Losses at the gene ends were 5 bases for V and 2 bases for J; bases not matched to a gene: 6. The CDR3 loop spans 15 amino acids.